The 9 T cell receptor beta chains below were found in one sample sequenced in a study of blood T cell repertoires in COVID-19. Profiling relied on immunoSEQ multiplex PCR, and the TCRdb table lists in-frame clones only, not all of them. Among approximately 75,000 clones listed, 80% to 95% were seen once. The sequenced sample consisted of peripheral blood. These receptors came from a human donor in a cohort sampled during active COVID-19.

This clone was seen a single time. V and J are TRBV2 and TRBJ2-5, with 9 bases that match TRBD2. CDR3 length equals 18 residues. The ends lost 2 bases at V and 5 bases at J; junction bases unmatched: 15. From germline, CDR1 is SNHLY and CDR2 FYNNEI. CDR3 region: CASSELVSLAGGFETQYF. CDR3 sequence (DNA): TGTGCCAGCAGTGAACTTGTCTCTCTGGCGGGGGGGTTCGAGACCCAGTACTTC.

The V gene is TRBV9, the J gene TRBJ2-1; D is possibly TRBD2 (5 bases). V was trimmed by 3 bases and J by 8 bases, leaving 9 bases between them. The CDR3 has 12 amino acids. CDR1 is SGDLS and CDR2 is YYNGEE in the germline V gene. In DNA, the CDR3 is TGTGCCAGCAGCGCCCACGGGGATGAGCAGTTCTTC. Its protein is CASSAHGDEQFF.

This chain joins TRBV19 and TRBJ2-2, with 7 bases that match TRBD1. Germline-derived CDR1 and CDR2 are LNHDA and SQIVND (reference sequence). The J segment lost 3 bases and the V segment lost 1 base, leaving 8 bases of the junction unmatched. The CDR3 extends over 17 amino acids. The CDR3 DNA sequence: TGTGCCAGTAGTATAGTCAGGGGGAAGGTTGACACCGGGGAGCTGTTTTTT. Translated: CASSIVRGKVDTGELFF.

The genes are TRBV15 and TRBJ2-1; perhaps TRBD1 as D (6 bases). Trimming took off 2 bases at V and 4 bases at J, with 6 bases between the two ends. This CDR3 spans 13 amino acids. Germline-derived CDR1 and CDR2 are LNHNV and YYDKDF (reference sequence). In DNA, the CDR3 is TGTGCCACCAGCAGACAGGGGTACAATGAGCAGTTCTTC. Its translation is CATSRQGYNEQFF.

This chain uses TRBV6-2 or TRBV6-3 with TRBJ1-5; TRBD1 aligns across 8 bases. With V trimmed by 2 bases and J by 0 bases, 3 bases remained unmatched. The CDR3 is 16 residues long. Germline CDR1 reads MNHEY; CDR2 reads SVGEGT. The CDR3 here is CASSYRQGASNQPQHF. DNA for the CDR3: TGTGCCAGCAGTTACAGGCAGGGGGCTAGCAATCAGCCCCAGCATTTT.

This clone was counted only a few times. The V and J genes are TRBV6-5 and TRBJ1-2; D is uncertain. V was trimmed by 6 bases and J by 3 bases, leaving 11 bases between them. In germline, CDR1 is MNHEY, CDR2 SVGAGI. The CDR3 has 13 amino acids. The CDR3: CASSRNGDYGYTF. CDR3 sequence (DNA): TGTGCCAGCAGCCGCAACGGGGACTATGGCTACACCTTC.

This clone has more than one count but fewer than ten. The chain uses TRBV27 and TRBJ2-1; D ambiguous. CDR1 MNHEY and CDR2 SMNVEV come from the germline V gene (reference sequence). With 8 bases removed from V and 6 bases from J, the gap between germline ends came to 11 bases. The CDR3 consists of 12 residues. The CDR3 reads CASGSRSNEQFF. The CDR3 region has the DNA TGTGCCAGCGGCTCACGGAGCAATGAGCAGTTCTTC.

The CDR3 nucleotides read TGTGCCAGCAGTCCGGGGGTCGCAGGGGGCGGAAACACCATATATTTT. Translated: CASSPGVAGGGNTIYF. The V and J genes are TRBV28 and TRBJ1-3; 8 bases match TRBD1. CDR1 and CDR2 from the germline V gene are MDHEN and SYDVKM. The CDR3 sequence is 16 residues long. V was pared by 5 bases and J by 4 bases, with 10 bases of the junction left unmatched.

This chain links TRBV5-1 with TRBJ2-5, with 9 positions matching TRBD2. The germline V gene has CDR1 SGHRS and CDR2 YFSETQ. This CDR3 has 15 residues. Trimming at V came to 4 bases and at J to 4 bases, leaving 8 bases not matched to a gene. CDR3 region: CASSLGAGGRETQYF. In DNA form, the CDR3 reads TGCGCCAGCAGCCTAGGGGCGGGGGGGCGAGAGACCCAGTACTTC.